The source of this TCR beta chain is a study of PD-L1 blockade in urothelial cancer. Study in general: Median T cell yield per blood sample was some 140,000 cells.

In its sample, this clone was seen a few times. Each PCR reaction had synthetic TCR analog templates spiked into it. Profiled with immunoSEQ multiplex PCR; TCRdb holds only in-frame clones, not every one. The table includes over 50,000 clones, about 86% detected once. This CDR3 has 14 residues. Trimming at V came to 7 bases and at J to 5 bases, leaving 9 bases not matched to a gene. The germline V gene has CDR1 MDHEN and CDR2 SYDVKM. The material sequenced was PBMCs, taken around atezolizumab (anti-PD-L1) treatment. The sequence came from a man in his fifties with urothelial cancer. The genes are TRBV28 and TRBJ2-5; 8 nucleotides match TRBD1. The CDR3: CASTTGGESETQYF. The CDR3 DNA reads TGTGCCAGCACCACAGGGGGAGAAAGTGAGACCCAGTACTTC.